This TCR beta chain was found in a study of cytomegalovirus exposure and HLA in healthy donors. Study observations and caveats: Reports state that TCR beta sequences accurately predicted most subjects' HLA-A and HLA-B alleles. The authors judged a highly shared variant cluster likely a sequencing artifact.

Use of 60 Vbeta and 13 Jbeta primers characterized the PCR. The assay was immunoSEQ multiplex PCR, and TCRdb's table has in-frame clones only and misses some. The table has 95,000 to 100,000 clones, 65% to 85% seen once. A remark on this clone: Its antigen is unidentified.

The receptor comes from a woman aged 55-75 years in good health and CMV-seropositive. The sequencing input was PBMCs.

CDR3 protein: CASSYGQGGEKLFF. CDR3 DNA: TGTGCCAGCAGTTACGGGCAGGGAGGTGAAAAACTGTTTTTT. This chain connects TRBV6-6 to TRBJ1-4; the D gene is possibly TRBD1 (5 bases). The CDR3 runs to 14 residues. Per germline, CDR1 MNHNY and CDR2 SVGAGI (reference sequence). The germline V and J ends were trimmed by 2 bases and 7 bases, with 11 bases remaining between them.